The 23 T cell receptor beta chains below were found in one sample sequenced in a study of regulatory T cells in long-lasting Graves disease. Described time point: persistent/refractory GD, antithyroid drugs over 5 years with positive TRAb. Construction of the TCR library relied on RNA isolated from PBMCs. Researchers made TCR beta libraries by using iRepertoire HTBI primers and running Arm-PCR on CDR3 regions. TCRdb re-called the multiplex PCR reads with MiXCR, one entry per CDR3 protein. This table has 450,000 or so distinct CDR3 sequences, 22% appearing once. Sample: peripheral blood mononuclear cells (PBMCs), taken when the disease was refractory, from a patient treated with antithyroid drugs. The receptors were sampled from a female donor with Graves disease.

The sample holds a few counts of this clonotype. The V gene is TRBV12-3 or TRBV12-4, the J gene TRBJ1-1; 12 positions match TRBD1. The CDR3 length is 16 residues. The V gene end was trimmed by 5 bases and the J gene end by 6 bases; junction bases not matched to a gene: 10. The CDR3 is CASSPIPGQGASEAFF. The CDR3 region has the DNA TGTGCCAGCAGTCCCATCCCGGGACAGGGGGCCTCTGAAGCTTTCTTT.

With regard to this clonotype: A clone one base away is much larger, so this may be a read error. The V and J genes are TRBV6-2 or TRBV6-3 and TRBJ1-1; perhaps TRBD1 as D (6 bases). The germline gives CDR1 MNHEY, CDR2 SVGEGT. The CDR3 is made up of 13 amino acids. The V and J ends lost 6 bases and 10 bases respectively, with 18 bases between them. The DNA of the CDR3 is TGTGCCAGCAGCCCAACGACAGGCCTTGGAGCTTTCTTT. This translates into CASSPTTGLGAFF.

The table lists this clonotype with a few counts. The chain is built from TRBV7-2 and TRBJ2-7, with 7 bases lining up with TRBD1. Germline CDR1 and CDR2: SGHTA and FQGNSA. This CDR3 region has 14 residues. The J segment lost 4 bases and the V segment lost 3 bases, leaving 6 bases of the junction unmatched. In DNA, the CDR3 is TGTGCCAGCAGCTTCCAACAGGGGCGATACGAGCAGTACTTC. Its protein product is CASSFQQGRYEQYF.

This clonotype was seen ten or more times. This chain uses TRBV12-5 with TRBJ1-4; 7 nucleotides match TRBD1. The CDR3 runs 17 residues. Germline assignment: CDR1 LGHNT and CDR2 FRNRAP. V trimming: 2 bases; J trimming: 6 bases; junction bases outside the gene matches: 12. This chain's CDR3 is CASGLLPPGGHDEKLFF. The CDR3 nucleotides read TGTGCTAGTGGTTTGCTCCCCCCAGGGGGACATGATGAAAAACTGTTTTTT.

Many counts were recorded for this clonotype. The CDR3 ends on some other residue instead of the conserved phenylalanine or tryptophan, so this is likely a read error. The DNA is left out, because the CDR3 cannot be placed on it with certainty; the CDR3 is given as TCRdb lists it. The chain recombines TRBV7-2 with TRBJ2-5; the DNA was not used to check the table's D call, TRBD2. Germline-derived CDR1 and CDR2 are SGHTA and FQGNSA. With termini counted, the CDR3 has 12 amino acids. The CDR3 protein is CASSSSSDFQNL.

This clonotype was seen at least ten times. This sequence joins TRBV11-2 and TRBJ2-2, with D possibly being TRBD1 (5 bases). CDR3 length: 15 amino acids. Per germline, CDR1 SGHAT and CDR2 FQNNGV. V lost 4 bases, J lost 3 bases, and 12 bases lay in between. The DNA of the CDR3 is TGTGCCAGCAGCTCCCCAGACAGCTACACCGGGGAGCTGTTTTTT. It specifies CASSSPDSYTGELFF.

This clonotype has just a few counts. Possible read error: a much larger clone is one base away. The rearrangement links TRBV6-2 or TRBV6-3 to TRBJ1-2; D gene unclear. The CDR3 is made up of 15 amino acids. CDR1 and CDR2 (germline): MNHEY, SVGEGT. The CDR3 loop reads CAGSFGSIVNYGYTF. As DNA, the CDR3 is TGTGCCGGCAGTTTTGGAAGTATCGTCAACTATGGCTACACCTTC.

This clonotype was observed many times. The CDR3 loop reads CASSWILQGNQPQHF. CDR3 bases: TGTGCCAGCAGTTGGATCCTACAGGGGAATCAGCCCCAGCATTTT. The chain uses TRBV6-2 or TRBV6-3 and TRBJ1-5, with TRBD1 matching over 7 bases. Per germline, CDR1 MNHEY and CDR2 SVGEGT. The CDR3 has 15 residues. Germline trimming cut 4 bases from V and 4 bases from J; bases unmatched to any gene: 7.

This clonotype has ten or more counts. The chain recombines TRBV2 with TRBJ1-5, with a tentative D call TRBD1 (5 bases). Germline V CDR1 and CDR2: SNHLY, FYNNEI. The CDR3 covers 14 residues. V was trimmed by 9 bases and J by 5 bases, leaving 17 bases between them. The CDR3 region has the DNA TGTGCCAGAAAGCCACCCAGGGTCCATCAGCCCCAGCATTTT. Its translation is CARKPPRVHQPQHF. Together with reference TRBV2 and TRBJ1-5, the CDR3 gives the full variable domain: EPEVTQTPSHQVTQMGQEVILRCVPISNHLYFYWYRQILGQKVEFLVSFYNNEISEKSEIFDDQFSVERPDGSNFTLKIRSTKLEDSAMYFCARKPPRVHQPQHFGDGTRLSIL.

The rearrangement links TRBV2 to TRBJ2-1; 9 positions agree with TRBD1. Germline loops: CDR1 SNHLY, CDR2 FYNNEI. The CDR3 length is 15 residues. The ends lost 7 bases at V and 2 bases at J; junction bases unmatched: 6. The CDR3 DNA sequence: TGTGCCAGCACCAGGGGACAGGGCGCCTACAATGAGCAGTTCTTC. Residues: CASTRGQGAYNEQFF. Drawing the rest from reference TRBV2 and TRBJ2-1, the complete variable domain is EPEVTQTPSHQVTQMGQEVILRCVPISNHLYFYWYRQILGQKVEFLVSFYNNEISEKSEIFDDQFSVERPDGSNFTLKIRSTKLEDSAMYFCASTRGQGAYNEQFFGPGTRLTVL.

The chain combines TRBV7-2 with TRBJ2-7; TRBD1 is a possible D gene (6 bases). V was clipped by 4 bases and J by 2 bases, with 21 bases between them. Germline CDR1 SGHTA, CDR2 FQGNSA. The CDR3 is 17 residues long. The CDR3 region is CASSSPTRDIRTYEQYF. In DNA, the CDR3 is TGTGCCAGCAGCTCTCCTACAAGGGACATCCGAACCTACGAGCAGTACTTC.

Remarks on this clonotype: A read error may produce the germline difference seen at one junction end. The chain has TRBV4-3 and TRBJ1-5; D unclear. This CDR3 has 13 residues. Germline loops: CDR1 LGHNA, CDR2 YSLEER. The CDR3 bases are TGCGCCAGCAGCCGCGATAGCAAACAGCCCCAGCATTTT. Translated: CASSRDSKQPQHF.

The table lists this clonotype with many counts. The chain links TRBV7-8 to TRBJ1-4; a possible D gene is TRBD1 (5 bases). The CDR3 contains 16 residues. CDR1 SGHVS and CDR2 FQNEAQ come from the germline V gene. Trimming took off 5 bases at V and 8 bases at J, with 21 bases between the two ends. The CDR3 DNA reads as TGTGCCAGCAGCCGCAGAAGGCAGCCCAGGGAGGAAAAACTGTTTTTT. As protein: CASSRRRQPREEKLFF.

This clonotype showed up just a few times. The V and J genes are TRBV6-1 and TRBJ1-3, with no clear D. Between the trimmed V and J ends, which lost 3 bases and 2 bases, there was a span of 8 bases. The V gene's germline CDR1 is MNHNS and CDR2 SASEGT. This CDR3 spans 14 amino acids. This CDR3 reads CASSEARTGNTIYF. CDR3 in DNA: TGTGCCAGCAGTGAGGCGCGGACTGGAAACACCATATATTTT.

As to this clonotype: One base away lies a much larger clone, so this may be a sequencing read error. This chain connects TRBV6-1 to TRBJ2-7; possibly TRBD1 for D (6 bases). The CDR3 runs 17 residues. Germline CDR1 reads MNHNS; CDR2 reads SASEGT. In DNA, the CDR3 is TGTGCCAGCAGCTTACCTTCGGGACATGGTTTATCCTACGAGCAGTGCTTC. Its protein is CASSLPSGHGLSYEQCF.

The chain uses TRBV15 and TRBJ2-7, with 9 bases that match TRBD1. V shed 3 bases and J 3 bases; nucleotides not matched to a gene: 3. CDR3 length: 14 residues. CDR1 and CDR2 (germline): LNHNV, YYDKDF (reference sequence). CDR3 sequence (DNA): TGTGCCACCAGCAGGGACAGGGGCCTCTACGAGCAGTACTTC. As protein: CATSRDRGLYEQYF.

Here the CDR3 reads CASSLRTGAETQYF. CDR3 sequence (DNA): TGTGCCAGCAGCTTAAGGACAGGGGCGGAGACCCAGTACTTC. The chain employs TRBV13 and TRBJ2-5, with 9 bases matching TRBD1. Per germline, CDR1 PRHDT and CDR2 FYEKMQ (reference sequence). V lost 2 bases, J lost 5 bases, and 3 bases stayed unmatched. The CDR3 consists of 14 residues.

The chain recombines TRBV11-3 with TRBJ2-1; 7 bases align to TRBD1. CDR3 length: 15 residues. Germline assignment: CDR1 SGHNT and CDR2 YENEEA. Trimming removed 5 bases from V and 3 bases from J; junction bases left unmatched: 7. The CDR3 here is CASSRRQGHYNEQFF. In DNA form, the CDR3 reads TGTGCCAGCAGCCGCCGACAGGGCCACTACAATGAGCAGTTCTTC.

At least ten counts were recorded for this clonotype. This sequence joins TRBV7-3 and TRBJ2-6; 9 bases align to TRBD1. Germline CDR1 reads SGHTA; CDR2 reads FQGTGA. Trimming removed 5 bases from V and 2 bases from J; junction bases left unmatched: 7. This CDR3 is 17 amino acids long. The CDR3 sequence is CASSKTGGGAGANVLTF. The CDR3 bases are TGTGCCAGCAGCAAGACAGGGGGAGGAGCTGGGGCCAACGTCCTGACTTTC.

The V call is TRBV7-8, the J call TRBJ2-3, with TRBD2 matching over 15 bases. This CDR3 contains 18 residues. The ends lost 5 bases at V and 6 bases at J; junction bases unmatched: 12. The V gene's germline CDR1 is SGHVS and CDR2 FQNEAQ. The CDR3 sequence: CASSPRGTSGGKGDTQYF. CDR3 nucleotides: TGTGCCAGCAGCCCAAGAGGGACTAGCGGGGGGAAGGGGGATACGCAGTATTTT. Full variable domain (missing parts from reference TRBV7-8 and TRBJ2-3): GAGVSQSPRYKVAKRGQDVALRCDPISGHVSLFWYQQALGQGPEFLTYFQNEAQLDKSGLPSDRFFAERPEGSVSTLKIQRTQQEDSAVYLCASSPRGTSGGKGDTQYFGPGTRLTVL.

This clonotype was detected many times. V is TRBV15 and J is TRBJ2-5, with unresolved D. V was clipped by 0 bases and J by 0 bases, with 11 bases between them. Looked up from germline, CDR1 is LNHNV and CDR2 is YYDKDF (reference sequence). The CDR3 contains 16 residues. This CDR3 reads CATSRESQWYQETQYF. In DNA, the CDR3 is TGTGCCACCAGCAGAGAATCTCAGTGGTACCAAGAGACCCAGTACTTC.

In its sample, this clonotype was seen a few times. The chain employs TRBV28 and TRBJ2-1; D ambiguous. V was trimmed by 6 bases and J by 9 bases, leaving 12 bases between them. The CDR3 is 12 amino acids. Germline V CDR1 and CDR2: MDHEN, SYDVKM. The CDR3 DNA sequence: TGTGCCAGCAGATTCGGGTCCGGTGAGCAGTTCTTC. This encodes CASRFGSGEQFF.

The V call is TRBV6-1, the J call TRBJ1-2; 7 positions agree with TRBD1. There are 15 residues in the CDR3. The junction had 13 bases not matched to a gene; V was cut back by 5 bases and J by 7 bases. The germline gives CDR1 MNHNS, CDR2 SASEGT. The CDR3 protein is CASSNDRDSTRGYTF. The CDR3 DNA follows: TGTGCCAGCAGTAACGACAGGGACTCTACCCGTGGCTACACCTTC.